This TCR beta chain derives from a study of cytomegalovirus exposure and HLA in healthy donors. Among the roughly 120 subjects of the validation cohort, separate from the approximately 670-subject first cohort, were the donors. Study results and limitations: Subsequent analysis found a tendency for first-cohort TCR clusters to co-occur within the 95 to 150 validation repertoires.

With respect to this clone: Its antigen is undetermined.

V dropped 7 bases and J dropped 5; count of bases not matched to a gene: 15. This CDR3 region has 15 residues. Per germline, CDR1 SGHRS and CDR2 YFSETQ. Produced via immunoSEQ multiplex PCR; TCRdb's table is partial and in-frame only. The sample lists 150,000 to 200,000 clones, 85% occurring once. The chain uses TRBV5-1 and TRBJ2-7; 7 bases line up with TRBD1. This clonotype was sampled from a young man in good health and CMV-seropositive. Sequencing was done on a sample of PBMCs. The CDR3 protein is CASGRLGTEGNEQYF. In DNA form, the CDR3 reads TGCGCCAGCGGACGCCTCGGGACAGAAGGGAACGAGCAGTACTTC.